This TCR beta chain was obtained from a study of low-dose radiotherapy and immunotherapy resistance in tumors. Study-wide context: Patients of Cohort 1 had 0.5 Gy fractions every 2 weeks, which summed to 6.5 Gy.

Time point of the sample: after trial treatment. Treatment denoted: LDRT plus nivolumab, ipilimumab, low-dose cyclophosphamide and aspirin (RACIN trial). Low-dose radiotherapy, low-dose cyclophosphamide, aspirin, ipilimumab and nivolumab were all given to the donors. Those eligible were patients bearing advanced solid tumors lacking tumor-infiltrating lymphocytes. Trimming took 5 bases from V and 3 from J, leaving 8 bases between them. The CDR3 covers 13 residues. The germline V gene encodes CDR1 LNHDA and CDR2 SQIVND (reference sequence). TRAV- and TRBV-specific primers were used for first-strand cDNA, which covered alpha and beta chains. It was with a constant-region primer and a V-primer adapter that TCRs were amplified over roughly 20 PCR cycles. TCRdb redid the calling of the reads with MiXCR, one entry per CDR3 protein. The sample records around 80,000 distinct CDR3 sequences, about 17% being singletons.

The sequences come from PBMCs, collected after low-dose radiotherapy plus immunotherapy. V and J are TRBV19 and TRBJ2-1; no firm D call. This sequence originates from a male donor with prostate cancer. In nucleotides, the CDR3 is TGTGCCAGTAGTCTCACGGACTACAATGAGCAGTTCTTC. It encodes CASSLTDYNEQFF.